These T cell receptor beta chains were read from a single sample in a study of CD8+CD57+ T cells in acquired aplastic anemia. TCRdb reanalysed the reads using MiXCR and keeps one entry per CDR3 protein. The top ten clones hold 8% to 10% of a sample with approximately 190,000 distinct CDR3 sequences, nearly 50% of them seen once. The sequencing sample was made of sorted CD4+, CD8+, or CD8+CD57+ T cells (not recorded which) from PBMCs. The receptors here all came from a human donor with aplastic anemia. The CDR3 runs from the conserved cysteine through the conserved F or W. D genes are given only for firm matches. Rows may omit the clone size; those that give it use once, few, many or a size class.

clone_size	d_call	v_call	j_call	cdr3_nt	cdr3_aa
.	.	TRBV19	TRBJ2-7	TGTGCCAGTAGTGGAATTCAGGGATTGATCTACGAGCAGTACTTC	CASSGIQGLIYEQYF
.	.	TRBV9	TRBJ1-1	TGTGCCAGCAGCGTAGGGAACGGGAACACTGAAGCTTTCTTT	CASSVGNGNTEAFF
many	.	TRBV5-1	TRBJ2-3	TGCGCCAGCAGCTTATCCCCGCCTTCAGATACGCAGTATTTT	CASSLSPPSDTQYF
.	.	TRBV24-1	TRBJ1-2	TGTGCCACCAGTGATATCCGGGAGAGGAACGGCTACACCTTC	CATSDIRERNGYTF
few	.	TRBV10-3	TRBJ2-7	TGTGCCTCAAGCCCCGAGAGTTACGAGCAGTACTTC	CASSPESYEQYF
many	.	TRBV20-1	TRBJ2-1	TGCAGTGCTAGAATCTCTGCCGGTGTTAGGACTTACTACAATGAGCAGTTCTTC	CSARISAGVRTYYNEQFF
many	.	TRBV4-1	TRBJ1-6	TGCGCCAGCAGCCAAGACCCGGCAGGATACTCACCCCTCCACTTT	CASSQDPAGYSPLHF
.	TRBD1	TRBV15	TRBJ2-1	TGTGCCACCAGCAGCCCACCGGGACAGGGTATGTTCTTC	CATSSPPGQGMFF
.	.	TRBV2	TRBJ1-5	TGTGCCAGCCGTGCGAGTCATAGCAATCAGCCCCAGCATTTT	CASRASHSNQPQHF
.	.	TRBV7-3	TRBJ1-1	TGTGCCAGCAGCTTCAGCCTGGACAGTGGTACTGAAGCTTTCTTT	CASSFSLDSGTEAFF
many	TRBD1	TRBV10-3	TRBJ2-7	TGTGCCATCAGCACCGGGACAGGGGATTTCGACGAGCAGTACTTC	CAISTGTGDFDEQYF
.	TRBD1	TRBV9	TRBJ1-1	TGTGCCAGCAGCGACCCCCGGACAGGGGACACTGAAGCTTTCTTT	CASSDPRTGDTEAFF
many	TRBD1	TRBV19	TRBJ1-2	TGTGCCAGTAGTAACACAGGGGTTGGATCCAATGGCTACACCTTC	CASSNTGVGSNGYTF
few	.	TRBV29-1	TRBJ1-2	TGCAGCGTAGGGGGGGAGGCGAGTATTCGTGGCTACACCTTC	CSVGGEASIRGYTF
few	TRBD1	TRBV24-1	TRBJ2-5	TGTGCCACCAGTTTTAGGACAGGGGGCCAAGAGACCCAGTACTTC	CATSFRTGGQETQYF
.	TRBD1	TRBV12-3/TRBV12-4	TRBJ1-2	TGTGCCAGCACCATGACAGGGGGGAATGGCTACACCTTC	CASTMTGGNGYTF
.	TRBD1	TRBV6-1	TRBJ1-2	TGTGCCAGCAGACGGGACAGGGGAAGTAGTGGCTACACCTTC	CASRRDRGSSGYTF
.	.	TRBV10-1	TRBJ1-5	TGCGCCAGCAGTGAGAGCAGAAATCAGCCCCAGCATTTT	CASSESRNQPQHF
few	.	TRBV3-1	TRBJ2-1	TGTGCCAGCAGCCAACAAGGAGGGCCGAGGGCCTACAATGAGCAGTTCTTC	CASSQQGGPRAYNEQFF
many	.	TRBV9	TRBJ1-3	TGTGCCAGCAGCACGGGGTCTGGAAACACCATATATTTT	CASSTGSGNTIYF
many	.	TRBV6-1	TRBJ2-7	TGTGCCAGCAGGGCGGGACCGACGTCCTACGAGCAGTACTTC	CASRAGPTSYEQYF
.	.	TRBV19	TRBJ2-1	TGTGCCAGTAGTATAGGTAGGATGTGGTCCTTC	CASSIGRMWSF
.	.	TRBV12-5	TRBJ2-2	TGTGCTAGTGGTCCAACGCGGGAGAACACCGGGGAGCTGTTTTTT	CASGPTRENTGELFF
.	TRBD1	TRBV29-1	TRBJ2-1	TGCAGCGGGCGGACGACAGGGGTCTACAATGAGCAGTTCTTC	CSGRTTGVYNEQFF
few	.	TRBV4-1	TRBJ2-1	TGCGCCAGCAGCCAAGACTCGGTTTCACTGGGGCAGTTCTTC	CASSQDSVSLGQFF
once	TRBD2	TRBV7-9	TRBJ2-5	TGTGCCAGCAGACCTCCTAGCGGCCAAGAGACCCAGTACTTC	CASRPPSGQETQYF
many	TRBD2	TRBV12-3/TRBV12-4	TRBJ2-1	TGTGCCAGCAGTGCCCGACTAGCGGACTCCTACAATGAGCAGTTCTTC	CASSARLADSYNEQFF
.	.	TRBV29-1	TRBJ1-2	TGCAGCGTTGCAGAAGGCTACACCTTC	CSVAEGYTF
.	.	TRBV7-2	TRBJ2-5	TGTGCCGGCTCCAGGGAAAGGGCCCAGTACTTC	CAGSRERAQYF
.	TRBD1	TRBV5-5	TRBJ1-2	TGTGCCAGCGGCTTGGCAGGGGGGGAGAACTATGGCTACACCTTC	CASGLAGGENYGYTF
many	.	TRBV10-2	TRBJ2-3	TGCGCCAGCAGTGAGTCTCAGGTATCCGGGGCCGATACGCAGTATTTT	CASSESQVSGADTQYF